These T cell receptor beta chains were read from a single sample in a study of prognosis after radiotherapy for stage I lung cancer. Each CDR3 protein gets one entry after TCRdb re-called the multiplex PCR reads with MiXCR. Of tens of thousands of distinct CDR3 sequences detected, roughly 40% appear once; the ten largest clones hold about 31%. This specimen consisted of PBMCs, obtained before or after stereotactic body radiation therapy (not recorded which). These receptors came from a donor older than 45 with non-small cell lung cancer. The CDR3 runs from the conserved cysteine through the conserved F or W. Fields, in order: V gene, clone size, J gene, D gene, CDR3 DNA, CDR3 protein. D genes are given only for firm matches. A row's size may be missing; if present it is once, few, many or a size class.

v_call: TRBV7-9
clone_size: many
j_call: TRBJ2-3
d_call: .
cdr3_nt: TGTGCCAGCAGCGAAACGGATACGCAGTATTTT
cdr3_aa: CASSETDTQYF

v_call: TRBV5-6
clone_size: .
j_call: TRBJ1-2
d_call: .
cdr3_nt: TGTGCCAGCAGCCGCGGACAGACTAACTATGGCTACACCTTC
cdr3_aa: CASSRGQTNYGYTF

v_call: TRBV2
clone_size: .
j_call: TRBJ2-1
d_call: TRBD1
cdr3_nt: TGTGCCAGCAGTGGCCGGGACAGATTATACAATGAGCAGTTCTTC
cdr3_aa: CASSGRDRLYNEQFF

v_call: TRBV19
clone_size: .
j_call: TRBJ2-1
d_call: .
cdr3_nt: TGTGCAACCAGCTCCTACAATGAGCAGTTCTTC
cdr3_aa: CATSSYNEQFF

v_call: TRBV6-2/TRBV6-3
clone_size: once
j_call: TRBJ1-3
d_call: .
cdr3_nt: TGTGCCAGTCGCCAGGACGGATCTGGAAACACCATATATTTT
cdr3_aa: CASRQDGSGNTIYF

v_call: TRBV5-7
clone_size: many
j_call: TRBJ1-1
d_call: .
cdr3_nt: TGTGCCAGCAGCCTAAGGAGAGTGAACACTGAAGCTTTCTTT
cdr3_aa: CASSLRRVNTEAFF

v_call: TRBV7-2
clone_size: .
j_call: TRBJ2-7
d_call: .
cdr3_nt: TGTGCCAGCACCATAGGATGTTCCTACGAGCAGTACTTT
cdr3_aa: CASTIGCSYEQYF

v_call: TRBV12-3/TRBV12-4
clone_size: medium-sized
j_call: TRBJ2-7
d_call: .
cdr3_nt: TGTGCCAGCAGTCTCGCCGGGACTCCCTACGAGCAGTACTTC
cdr3_aa: CASSLAGTPYEQYF

v_call: TRBV6-2/TRBV6-3
clone_size: many
j_call: TRBJ1-2
d_call: TRBD1
cdr3_nt: TGTGCCAGCAGTTCTGACAGGGTCGGAGGCTACACCTTC
cdr3_aa: CASSSDRVGGYTF

v_call: TRBV11-2
clone_size: many
j_call: TRBJ2-5
d_call: .
cdr3_nt: TGTGCCAGCAGCTTAGATTTGGGGGAGACCCAGTACTTC
cdr3_aa: CASSLDLGETQYF

v_call: TRBV11-3
clone_size: many
j_call: TRBJ2-3
d_call: .
cdr3_nt: TGTGCCAGCAGCTTAGGCAGTAGCACAGATACGCAGTATTTT
cdr3_aa: CASSLGSSTDTQYF

v_call: TRBV11-2
clone_size: .
j_call: TRBJ2-7
d_call: .
cdr3_nt: TGTGCCAGCAGCTTAGGTTGGCTATCGGGAACCAACGAGCAGTACTTC
cdr3_aa: CASSLGWLSGTNEQYF

v_call: TRBV5-1
clone_size: many
j_call: TRBJ2-7
d_call: .
cdr3_nt: TGCGCCAGCAGCAACACCCTTTCCTACGAGCAGTACTTC
cdr3_aa: CASSNTLSYEQYF

v_call: TRBV28
clone_size: .
j_call: TRBJ2-2
d_call: .
cdr3_nt: TGTGCCAGCAGTCCCCCACAGGGGAGGTATCGAGTCGGGGAGCTGTTTTTT
cdr3_aa: CASSPPQGRYRVGELFF

v_call: TRBV7-2
clone_size: many
j_call: TRBJ1-2
d_call: .
cdr3_nt: TGTGCCAGCAGTACAGAAGCGTATAACTATGGCTACACCTTC
cdr3_aa: CASSTEAYNYGYTF

v_call: TRBV20-1
clone_size: many
j_call: TRBJ2-2
d_call: .
cdr3_nt: TGCAGTGCTAGGGAAATGACCGGGGAGCTGTTTTTT
cdr3_aa: CSAREMTGELFF

v_call: TRBV27
clone_size: .
j_call: TRBJ2-6
d_call: TRBD1
cdr3_nt: TGTGCCAGCAGGGATAAGGGGGCTCGGGCTGGGGCCAACGTCCTGACTTTC
cdr3_aa: CASRDKGARAGANVLTF

v_call: TRBV6-1
clone_size: .
j_call: TRBJ2-7
d_call: .
cdr3_nt: TGTGCCAGCAGTCCCGGGAAGTGGGAGCAGTACTTC
cdr3_aa: CASSPGKWEQYF

v_call: TRBV19
clone_size: .
j_call: TRBJ1-3
d_call: .
cdr3_nt: TGTGCCAGTAGTATGGGTGGGCGTGGAAACACCATATATTTT
cdr3_aa: CASSMGGRGNTIYF

v_call: TRBV6-2/TRBV6-3
clone_size: .
j_call: TRBJ2-2
d_call: TRBD2
cdr3_nt: TGTGCCAGCAGTACGGGAGGGCGTGGGGAGCTGTTTTTT
cdr3_aa: CASSTGGRGELFF

v_call: TRBV5-5
clone_size: .
j_call: TRBJ2-1
d_call: TRBD2
cdr3_nt: TGTGCCAGCAGCTTGGCAACCCGGGGCGGGAGTATTACCCATGAGCAGTTCTTC
cdr3_aa: CASSLATRGGSITHEQFF

v_call: TRBV7-9
clone_size: many
j_call: TRBJ2-5
d_call: .
cdr3_nt: TGTGCCAGCAGCTTATCATGGGGGACTCAAGAGACCCAGTACTTC
cdr3_aa: CASSLSWGTQETQYF

v_call: TRBV5-1
clone_size: medium-sized
j_call: TRBJ1-2
d_call: .
cdr3_nt: TGCGCCAGCCGAACAAGGACAGAGAATGGCTACACCTTC
cdr3_aa: CASRTRTENGYTF

v_call: TRBV5-4
clone_size: many
j_call: TRBJ2-3
d_call: .
cdr3_nt: TGTGCCAGCAGCTTGTATAGCACAGATACGCAGTATTTT
cdr3_aa: CASSLYSTDTQYF

v_call: TRBV10-2
clone_size: many
j_call: TRBJ2-3
d_call: TRBD2
cdr3_nt: TGCGCCACAGGGGGGACTAGCGGGAGCACAGATACGCAGTATTTT
cdr3_aa: CATGGTSGSTDTQYF

v_call: TRBV7-2
clone_size: many
j_call: TRBJ2-1
d_call: TRBD2
cdr3_nt: TGTGCCAGCAGCCAGGCCGGGACTAGCGCTTTTGAGCAGTTCTTC
cdr3_aa: CASSQAGTSAFEQFF

v_call: TRBV20-1
clone_size: medium-sized
j_call: TRBJ1-1
d_call: .
cdr3_nt: TGCAGTGCTAGAGCCGGGGCCCTGAACACTGAAGCTTTCTTT
cdr3_aa: CSARAGALNTEAFF

v_call: TRBV7-3
clone_size: many
j_call: TRBJ2-5
d_call: .
cdr3_nt: TGTGCCAGCAGCTTAGGAGGGGGAGAGACCCAGTACTTC
cdr3_aa: CASSLGGGETQYF

v_call: TRBV11-1
clone_size: .
j_call: TRBJ1-2
d_call: .
cdr3_nt: TGTGCCAGCAGCTTAGTGGGGGGTGGGGGCTACACCTTC
cdr3_aa: CASSLVGGGGYTF

v_call: TRBV12-3/TRBV12-4
clone_size: many
j_call: TRBJ1-5
d_call: .
cdr3_nt: TGTGCCAGCAGTCCCCACTTTCAGGGTGGGGATCAGCCCCAGCATTTT
cdr3_aa: CASSPHFQGGDQPQHF

v_call: TRBV27
clone_size: .
j_call: TRBJ2-7
d_call: .
cdr3_nt: TGTGCCAGCAGTTCTTGCCTCTTGACCGGGGAGCAGTACTTC
cdr3_aa: CASSSCLLTGEQYF

v_call: TRBV20-1
clone_size: many
j_call: TRBJ1-3
d_call: .
cdr3_nt: TGCAGTGCTAGAGATCAGTCAAGACAGGTGTATGGAAACACCATATATTTT
cdr3_aa: CSARDQSRQVYGNTIYF

v_call: TRBV25-1
clone_size: many
j_call: TRBJ2-1
d_call: TRBD2
cdr3_nt: TGTGCCAGCATCGGTATAGCGGGAGGTAGCTACAATGAGCAGTTCTTC
cdr3_aa: CASIGIAGGSYNEQFF

v_call: TRBV20-1
clone_size: many
j_call: TRBJ1-2
d_call: .
cdr3_nt: TGCAGTGCTAGAGATGGGGCAGGAGGGGAGTATGGCTACACCTTC
cdr3_aa: CSARDGAGGEYGYTF

v_call: TRBV7-9
clone_size: many
j_call: TRBJ2-1
d_call: TRBD2
cdr3_nt: TGTGCCAGCAGCTTAGGGTTGACTAGCGGGAGAAGGGAGCAGTTCTTC
cdr3_aa: CASSLGLTSGRREQFF

v_call: TRBV20-1
clone_size: .
j_call: TRBJ2-2
d_call: TRBD2
cdr3_nt: TGCAGTGCTAGAGGTAGGACTAGCGGGGGGAGCACCGGGGAGCTGTTTTTT
cdr3_aa: CSARGRTSGGSTGELFF

v_call: TRBV9
clone_size: once
j_call: TRBJ1-2
d_call: .
cdr3_nt: TGTGCCAGCAGCGAGGGGGGGAGAGATGGCTACACCTTC
cdr3_aa: CASSEGGRDGYTF

v_call: TRBV6-2/TRBV6-3
clone_size: .
j_call: TRBJ1-3
d_call: .
cdr3_nt: TGTGCCAGCAGTGAATTCAGCTCTGGAAACACCATATATTTT
cdr3_aa: CASSEFSSGNTIYF

v_call: TRBV27
clone_size: medium-sized
j_call: TRBJ2-2
d_call: .
cdr3_nt: TGTGCCAGCAGTCTCTACGCGAACACCGGGGAGCTGTTTTTT
cdr3_aa: CASSLYANTGELFF

v_call: TRBV27
clone_size: few
j_call: TRBJ2-2
d_call: .
cdr3_nt: TGTGCCAGCATAGCCGGAAAACGTGGGGAGTTGTTTTTT
cdr3_aa: CASIAGKRGELFF

v_call: TRBV15
clone_size: many
j_call: TRBJ2-7
d_call: TRBD1
cdr3_nt: TGTGCCACCAGCAGAGACCGGGACAGGGGGCTCAACGAGCAGTACTTC
cdr3_aa: CATSRDRDRGLNEQYF

v_call: TRBV5-1
clone_size: once
j_call: TRBJ2-1
d_call: TRBD2
cdr3_nt: TGCGCCAGCAGCTTGGCGGGAGGGCCCAAGGATGAGCAGTTCTTC
cdr3_aa: CASSLAGGPKDEQFF

v_call: TRBV7-9
clone_size: .
j_call: TRBJ2-3
d_call: TRBD2
cdr3_nt: TGTGCCAGCAGCACTACTAGCGGGAAGTTTACAGATACGCAGTATTTT
cdr3_aa: CASSTTSGKFTDTQYF

v_call: TRBV5-1
clone_size: many
j_call: TRBJ2-3
d_call: .
cdr3_nt: TGCGCCAGCAGCTCCGACAATTCAGATACGCAGTATTTT
cdr3_aa: CASSSDNSDTQYF

v_call: TRBV5-1
clone_size: .
j_call: TRBJ2-2
d_call: .
cdr3_nt: TGCGCCAGCAGCTTGGAACCGGGGAACACCGGGCAACTGTTTTTT
cdr3_aa: CASSLEPGNTGQLFF

v_call: TRBV19
clone_size: .
j_call: TRBJ1-3
d_call: .
cdr3_nt: TGTGCCTTCACATCCGGGACTTCTGGAAACACCATATATTTT
cdr3_aa: CAFTSGTSGNTIYF

v_call: TRBV7-3
clone_size: .
j_call: TRBJ2-2
d_call: .
cdr3_nt: TGTGCCAGCAGCGGACAGGGCGGGGGCGGGGAGCTGTTTTTT
cdr3_aa: CASSGQGGGGELFF

v_call: TRBV25-1
clone_size: .
j_call: TRBJ1-2
d_call: .
cdr3_nt: TGTGCCAGCAGTGAAGTGGGGCAGGGGCAACGTGGCTACACCTTC
cdr3_aa: CASSEVGQGQRGYTF

v_call: TRBV4-1
clone_size: .
j_call: TRBJ2-1
d_call: .
cdr3_nt: TGCGCCAGCATCCAACCCGATAGGGGGGGGGGGCAGGGTGAGCAGTTCTTC
cdr3_aa: CASIQPDRGGGQGEQFF

v_call: TRBV7-2
clone_size: .
j_call: TRBJ1-2
d_call: .
cdr3_nt: TGTGCCAGCAGCTTAGAGGGCAGGGCCTATGGCTACACCTTC
cdr3_aa: CASSLEGRAYGYTF